One sample yielded the 25 T cell receptor beta chains listed below, sequenced in a study of Ad26.COV2.S vaccination and SARS-CoV-2 variants. Noted treatment: roughly 20 received Ad26.COV2.S at low or high dose, single or two shots; five or six received placebo; per-sample allocation not given. It was on day 63 after the first vaccine or placebo injection that samples were taken. Only in-frame clones appear in the TCRdb table, and some are missing; sequencing was by immunoSEQ multiplex PCR. The sample holds 300,000 to 400,000 clones, around 83% seen once. Sequencing used peripheral blood, obtained in a trial of Ad26.COV2.S vaccine versus placebo. The receptors shown here come from a person between 18 and 65 years old who received the Ad26.COV2.S COVID-19 vaccine or a placebo.

The chain couples TRBV4-1 to TRBJ2-4; no clear D gene. The CDR3 spans 14 residues. Germline CDR1 MGHRA, CDR2 YSYEKL. With 0 bases removed from V and 6 bases from J, the gap between germline ends came to 9 bases. The CDR3 coding sequence is TGCGCCAGCAGCCAAGAGGAAGGCAGAAACATTCAGTACTTC. Amino acid sequence: CASSQEEGRNIQYF.

The chain couples TRBV18 to TRBJ2-2, with 7 bases lining up with TRBD2. J lost 3 bases, V lost 6 bases, and 7 bases had no gene match. Per the germline V gene, CDR1 is KGHSH and CDR2 is LQKENI. This CDR3 has 15 amino acids. DNA for the CDR3: TGTGCCAGCTCGCCCGCCGGGGGGTACACCGGGGAGCTGTTTTTT. Its translation is CASSPAGGYTGELFF.

This rearrangement joins TRBV19 to TRBJ2-3, with 11 bases aligning to TRBD2. The CDR3 runs 18 residues. Germline V CDR1 and CDR2: LNHDA, SQIVND (reference sequence). V was clipped by 6 bases and J by 5 bases; unmatched bases: 16. For the CDR3, the DNA is TGTGCCAGTAGATTGGGGGCCGGGTCTAGCGGGGGGAAAGATACGCAGTATTTT. The encoded protein is CASRLGAGSSGGKDTQYF.

V and J are TRBV6-5 and TRBJ1-3; D possibly corresponds to TRBD1 (5 bases). Germline V gene sequence: CDR1 MNHEY, CDR2 SVGAGI. The CDR3 is 13 amino acids. V lost 6 bases to trimming and J lost 3 bases, with 9 bases between them. The CDR3 loop is CASRRDSGNTIYF. The CDR3 region has the DNA TGTGCCAGCAGAAGAGACAGTGGAAACACCATATATTTT.

The chain couples TRBV6-2 or TRBV6-3 to TRBJ2-3; maybe TRBD2 (6 bases). Germline CDR1 reads MNHEY; CDR2 reads SVGEGT. The V gene lost 2 bases and the J gene lost 2 bases, with 20 bases spanning the gap. This CDR3 contains 18 residues. The DNA for the CDR3 is TGTGCCAGCAGTTACGGGGGTCTAGCGCGACGATCCACAGATACGCAGTATTTT. Its protein product is CASSYGGLARRSTDTQYF.

This clone was recorded a few times. The chain uses TRBV5-1 and TRBJ2-2; possibly TRBD1 for D (7 bases). CDR1 is SGHRS and CDR2 is YFSETQ in the germline V gene. V was trimmed by 5 bases and J by 1 base, leaving 12 bases between them. CDR3 length: 15 residues. CDR3 sequence reads: CASRQQGGNTGELFF. Here the CDR3 DNA reads TGCGCCAGCAGACAGCAGGGGGGGAACACCGGGGAGCTGTTTTTT.

This clone has at least ten counts. The genes are TRBV12-3 or TRBV12-4 and TRBJ1-2, with D tentatively TRBD1 (5 bases). V lost 3 bases, J lost 5 bases, and 10 bases lay in between. The CDR3 sequence is 13 residues long. CDR3 in DNA: TGTGCCAGCAGTTTTGGGGCCCGTTATGGCTACACCTTC. Encoded protein: CASSFGARYGYTF.

This rearrangement joins TRBV6-2 or TRBV6-3 to TRBJ1-2; the D is unclear. The V end lost 5 bases, the J end lost 2 bases, and 9 bases lay between the germline ends. The CDR3 contains 13 residues. Looked up from germline, CDR1 is MNHEY and CDR2 is SVGEGT. The DNA of the CDR3 is TGTGCCAGCAGTGTTGACCAGAACTATGGCTACACCTTC. The encoded protein is CASSVDQNYGYTF.

The chain is built from TRBV18 and TRBJ2-1; 11 bases line up with TRBD1. The CDR3 runs 16 residues. V shed 3 bases and J 7 bases; nucleotides not matched to a gene: 8. CDR1 and CDR2 (germline): KGHSH, LQKENI. CDR3: CASSPQGQGARNEQFF. CDR3 in DNA: TGTGCCAGCTCACCTCAAGGACAGGGGGCAAGGAATGAGCAGTTCTTC. Together with reference TRBV18 and TRBJ2-1, the CDR3 gives the full variable domain: NAGVMQNPRHLVRRRGQEARLRCSPMKGHSHVYWYRQLPEEGLKFMVYLQKENIIDESGMPKERFSAEFPKEGPSILRIQQVVRGDSAAYFCASSPQGQGARNEQFFGPGTRLTVL.

The gene calls are TRBV5-4 and TRBJ1-6, with D uncertain. V was shortened by 5 bases and J by 10 bases, with 7 bases between the two germline ends. Germline CDR1 reads SGHNT; CDR2 reads YYREEE (reference sequence). The CDR3 covers 11 residues. The CDR3 is CASRHESPLHF. CDR3 DNA: TGTGCCAGCAGACACGAATCACCCCTCCACTTT. The full variable domain, rest sourced from reference TRBV5-4 and TRBJ1-6, is ETGVTQSPTHLIKTRGQQVTLRCSSQSGHNTVSWYQQALGQGPQFIFQYYREEENGRGNFPPRFSGLQFPNYSSELNVNALELDDSALYLCASRHESPLHFGNGTRLTVT.

The chain couples TRBV5-6 to TRBJ1-6; the D is unclear. The CDR3 has 15 amino acids. Trimming left V 0 bases short and J 7 bases short, with 11 bases between. Germline V CDR1 and CDR2: SGHDT, YYEEEE. DNA of the CDR3: TGTGCCAGCAGCTTGGGTGTCAGCCAAAATTCACCCCTCCACTTT. Protein product: CASSLGVSQNSPLHF.

This clone was observed a handful of times. Other DNA variants within this sample encode the same CDR3. The rearrangement links TRBV3-1 (or the pseudogene TRBV3-2) to TRBJ1-2, with D uncertain. With 1 base removed from V and 3 bases from J, the gap between germline ends came to 3 bases. Per the germline V gene, CDR1 is LGHDT and CDR2 is YNNKEL (reference sequence). This CDR3 contains 12 residues. The CDR3 nucleotides read TGTGCCAGCAGCCAAGGCGACTATGGCTACACCTTC. This sequence encodes CASSQGDYGYTF.

The rearrangement uses TRBV27 and TRBJ1-6; 9 nucleotides align to TRBD1. Germline V gene sequence: CDR1 MNHEY, CDR2 SMNVEV (reference sequence). This CDR3 spans 14 amino acids. The ends lost 2 bases at V and 12 bases at J; junction bases unmatched: 5. The CDR3 DNA sequence: TGTGCCAGCAGTTTAGGACAGGGGAAAAAACCCCTCCACTTT. It yields the protein CASSLGQGKKPLHF.

The chain uses TRBV3-1 (or the pseudogene TRBV3-2) and TRBJ1-1, with D unclear. Per germline, CDR1 LGHDT and CDR2 YNNKEL (reference sequence). The germline V and J ends were trimmed by 4 bases and 1 base, with 10 bases remaining between them. The CDR3 length is 14 residues. The CDR3 nucleotides are TGTGCCAGCAGCCGGGAACATAAGAACACTGAAGCTTTCTTT. Protein: CASSREHKNTEAFF.

The chain joins TRBV7-2 to TRBJ2-7; no clear D. This CDR3 comprises 13 residues. Trimming pared 2 bases from V and 3 bases from J, leaving 8 bases between. The V gene's germline CDR1 is SGHTA and CDR2 FQGNSA. This chain's CDR3 is CASSLRARYEQYF. The CDR3 DNA reads TGTGCCAGCAGCTTAAGGGCGCGCTACGAGCAGTACTTC.

For the CDR3, the DNA is TGTGCCAGCAGTTTGGCCAGACGCTCTGAAGCTTTCTTT. Its protein product is CASSLARRSEAFF. This chain links TRBV12-3 or TRBV12-4 with TRBJ1-1; D ambiguous. The ends were cut back, 3 bases at V and 6 bases at J, with 11 bases in the middle. CDR3 length: 13 amino acids.

V is TRBV6-5 and J is TRBJ2-7; TRBD2 matches 16 bases. Germline CDR1 reads MNHEY; CDR2 reads SVGAGI. Losses at the gene ends were 2 bases for V and 9 bases for J; bases not matched to a gene: 1. The CDR3 length is 14 residues. CDR3 amino acids: CASSYGTSGRVQYF. In nucleotides, the CDR3 is TGTGCCAGCAGTTACGGGACTAGCGGGAGGGTGCAGTACTTC.

CDR3 in DNA: TGTGCCAGCAGCTTATCGCAGGGGGGTCGTAGCAATCAGCCCCAGCATTTT. It translates to CASSLSQGGRSNQPQHF. V and J are TRBV7-6 and TRBJ1-5; 7 bases align to TRBD1. This CDR3 comprises 17 residues. Germline V gene lookup returns CDR1 SGHVS and CDR2 FNYEAQ. The junction had 7 bases not matched to a gene; V was cut back by 2 bases and J by 0 bases.

The chain joins TRBV5-1 to TRBJ2-1, with TRBD2 identical over 11 bases. CDR1 SGHRS and CDR2 YFSETQ come from the germline V gene. This CDR3 has 16 amino acids. With 4 bases clipped from V and 6 bases from J, the junction kept 9 bases outside the gene matches. The CDR3: CASSSRTSGPSNEQFF. DNA of the CDR3: TGCGCCAGCAGCAGCCGGACTAGCGGGCCTTCCAATGAGCAGTTCTTC.

The CDR3 reads CASSFRTSGYNEQFF. CDR3 DNA sequence: TGTGCCAGCAGTTTCCGGACTAGCGGTTACAATGAGCAGTTCTTC. V usage is TRBV28 and J usage is TRBJ2-1, with 10 positions matching TRBD2. This CDR3 spans 15 amino acids. V was clipped by 3 bases and J by 4 bases; unmatched bases: 3. CDR1 is MDHEN and CDR2 is SYDVKM in the germline V gene.

The chain employs TRBV4-1 and TRBJ2-7; 9 bases line up with TRBD2. The CDR3 has 17 amino acids. Losses at the gene ends were 1 base for V and 0 bases for J; bases not matched to a gene: 7. From germline, CDR1 is MGHRA and CDR2 YSYEKL. CDR3 sequence (DNA): TGCGCCAGCAGCCAAGCAGCGGCGGGAGGGTTCTCCTACGAGCAGTACTTC. Translated: CASSQAAAGGFSYEQYF.

The J gene is TRBJ2-1, the V gene TRBV24-1, with D perhaps matching TRBD1 (6 bases). The germline V and J ends were trimmed by 7 bases and 6 bases, with 12 bases remaining between them. Germline-derived CDR1 and CDR2 are KGHDR and SFDVKD. The CDR3 covers 13 residues. The CDR3 DNA is TGTGCCACCAGCCTCAGGGGATCCAATGAGCAGTTCTTC. Amino acid sequence: CATSLRGSNEQFF.

In its sample, this clone was seen a few times. The rearrangement uses TRBV5-1 and TRBJ2-7, with D perhaps matching TRBD2 (7 bases). V lost 4 bases to trimming and J lost 3 bases, with 17 bases between them. The CDR3 totals 15 residues. Germline loops: CDR1 SGHRS, CDR2 YFSETQ. Here the CDR3 DNA reads TGCGCCAGCAGCCTAGGGGGGGGGCGCCTCTACGAGCAGTACTTC. This sequence encodes CASSLGGGRLYEQYF.

The chain joins TRBV12-5 to TRBJ2-1; D is perhaps TRBD2 (6 bases). There are 13 residues in the CDR3. Trimming stripped 4 bases from V and 7 bases from J, with 11 bases between. Germline values: CDR1 LGHNT, CDR2 FRNRAP. The CDR3 bases are TGTGCTAGTGGTTGGGCTGGGGGGAATGAGCAGTTCTTC. This encodes CASGWAGGNEQFF.

The rearrangement uses TRBV4-3 and TRBJ2-2, with D unresolved. V gave up 0 bases and J gave up 0 bases, with 17 bases separating them. The CDR3 is 19 residues long. Germline loops: CDR1 LGHNA, CDR2 YSLEER. The CDR3 region is CASSQEFYIESANTGELFF. The CDR3 DNA sequence: TGCGCCAGCAGCCAAGAATTTTACATAGAATCCGCGAACACCGGGGAGCTGTTTTTT.